The source of this T cell receptor beta chain is a study of cytomegalovirus exposure and HLA in healthy donors. Regarding the study as a whole: A prior analysis recorded that most TCR beta V segments were productive about 87% or about 30% of the time. Most TCRs appeared rarely, but some public TCRs recurred in many donors. Some V segments could not be told apart, so they were left out, TRBV6-2 and TRBV6-3 among them.

A multiplex PCR was run with 60 Vbeta primers and 13 Jbeta primers. Assay used: immunoSEQ multiplex PCR; TCRdb lists only in-frame clones, some missing. The sample has 80,000 or so clones; 60% to 85% are singletons. For this clone: Its antigen is not known.

This CDR3 spans 15 amino acids. Trimming left V 4 bases short and J 3 bases short, with 15 bases between. Germline CDR1 is SGHRS and CDR2 is YFSETQ. The chain joins TRBV5-1 to TRBJ2-3; weak D call: TRBD2 (7 bases). This TCR was recovered from a man between 40 and 49 years old in good health and CMV-seronegative. The source material was PBMCs. The CDR3 DNA reads as TGCGCCAGCAGCGGGGGCGGGAGTGGTACAGATACGCAGTATTTT. Encoded protein: CASSGGGSGTDTQYF. Filled out from reference TRBV5-1 and TRBJ2-3, the complete variable domain reads KAGVTQTPRYLIKTRGQQVTLSCSPISGHRSVSWYQQTPGQGLQFLFEYFSETQRNKGNFPGRFSGRQFSNSRSEMNVSTLELGDSALYLCASSGGGSGTDTQYFGPGTRLTVL.